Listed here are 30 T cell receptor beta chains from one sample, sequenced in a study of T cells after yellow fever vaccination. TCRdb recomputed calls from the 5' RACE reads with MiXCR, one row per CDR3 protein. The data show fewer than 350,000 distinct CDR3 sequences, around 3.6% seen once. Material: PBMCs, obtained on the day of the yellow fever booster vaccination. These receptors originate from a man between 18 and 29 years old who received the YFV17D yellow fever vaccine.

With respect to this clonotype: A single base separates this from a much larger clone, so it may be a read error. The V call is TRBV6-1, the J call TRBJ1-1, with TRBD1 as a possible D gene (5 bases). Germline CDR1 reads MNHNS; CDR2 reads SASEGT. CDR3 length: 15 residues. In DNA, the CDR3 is TGTGCCAGCAGTGATTTATCAGGGCCTACCACTGAAACTTTCTTT. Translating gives CASSDLSGPTTETFF.

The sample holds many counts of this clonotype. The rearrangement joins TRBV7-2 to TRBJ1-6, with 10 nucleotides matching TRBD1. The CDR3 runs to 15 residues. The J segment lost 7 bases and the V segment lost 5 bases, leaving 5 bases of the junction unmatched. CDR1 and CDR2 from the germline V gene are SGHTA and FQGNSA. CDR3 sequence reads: CASSRGGQGNSPLHF. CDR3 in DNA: TGTGCCAGCAGCCGAGGGGGACAGGGGAATTCACCCCTCCACTTT.

CDR3 amino acids: CATSRRGQREQYV. In DNA form, the CDR3 reads TGTGCCACCAGCAGAAGAGGACAGCGCGAGCAGTACGTC. The chain recombines TRBV15 with TRBJ2-7, with a weak D call TRBD1 (6 bases). Germline V CDR1 and CDR2: LNHNV, YYDKDF (reference sequence). The CDR3 loop spans 13 amino acids. The V end was cut by 2 bases, the J end by 6 bases, with 11 bases between.

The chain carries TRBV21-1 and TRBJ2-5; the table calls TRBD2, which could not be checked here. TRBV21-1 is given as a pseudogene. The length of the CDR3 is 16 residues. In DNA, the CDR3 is TGTGCCAGCAGCAATTGGGCCCTGGGCGGCTCGGGGACCCAGTACTTC. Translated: CASSNWALGGSGTQYF.

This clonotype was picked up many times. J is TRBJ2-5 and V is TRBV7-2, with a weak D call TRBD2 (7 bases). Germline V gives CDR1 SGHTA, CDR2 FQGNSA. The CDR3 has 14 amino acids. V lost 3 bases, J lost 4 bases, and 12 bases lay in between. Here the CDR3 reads CASSLGGGRETQYF. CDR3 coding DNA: TGTGCCAGCAGCTTGGGGGGGGGGCGAGAGACCCAGTACTTC.

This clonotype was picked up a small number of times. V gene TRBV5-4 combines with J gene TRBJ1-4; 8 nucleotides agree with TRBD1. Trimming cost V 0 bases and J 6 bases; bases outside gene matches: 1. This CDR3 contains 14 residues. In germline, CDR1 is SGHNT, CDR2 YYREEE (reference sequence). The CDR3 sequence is CASSLAQGDEKLFF. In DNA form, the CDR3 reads TGTGCCAGCAGCTTGGCACAGGGGGATGAAAAACTGTTTTTT.

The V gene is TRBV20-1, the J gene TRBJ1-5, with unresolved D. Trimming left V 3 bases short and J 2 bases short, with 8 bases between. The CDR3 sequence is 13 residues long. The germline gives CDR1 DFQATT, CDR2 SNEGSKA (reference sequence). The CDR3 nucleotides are TGCAGTGCTAGGGGTGGAGGCAATCAGCCCCAGCATTTT. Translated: CSARGGGNQPQHF.

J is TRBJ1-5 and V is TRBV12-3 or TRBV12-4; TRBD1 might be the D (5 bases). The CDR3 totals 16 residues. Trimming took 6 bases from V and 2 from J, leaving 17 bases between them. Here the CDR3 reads CASSVGGDGGNQPQHF. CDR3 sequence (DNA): TGTGCCAGCAGCGTGGGGGGGGATGGGGGCAATCAGCCCCAGCATTTT.

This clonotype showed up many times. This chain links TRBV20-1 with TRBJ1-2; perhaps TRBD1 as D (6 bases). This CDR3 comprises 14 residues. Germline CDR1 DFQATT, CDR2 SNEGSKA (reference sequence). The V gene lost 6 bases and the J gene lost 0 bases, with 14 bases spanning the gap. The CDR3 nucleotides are TGCAGTGCATCACAGGGAGCCTCTAACTATGGCTACACCTTC. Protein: CSASQGASNYGYTF.

CDR3 amino acids: CASTKGSSGSYNEQFF. The CDR3 DNA is TGTGCCAGCACAAAAGGGTCTAGCGGCTCCTACAATGAGCAGTTCTTC. V and J are TRBV12-3 or TRBV12-4 and TRBJ2-1, with 7 bases matching TRBD2. This CDR3 is 16 amino acids long. J gave up 0 bases and V 7 bases, and 9 bases lay outside the gene matches.

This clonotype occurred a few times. Here the CDR3 reads CASSLWVVGETQYF. CDR3 DNA: TGCGCCAGCAGCTTATGGGTAGTTGGAGAGACCCAGTACTTC. The V call is TRBV5-1, the J call TRBJ2-5; D is undetermined. This CDR3 is 14 amino acids long. V lost 2 bases and J 4 bases, leaving 12 bases between the germline ends. The V gene's germline CDR1 is SGHRS and CDR2 YFSETQ. The variable domain in full, completed from reference TRBV5-1 and TRBJ2-5, reads KAGVTQTPRYLIKTRGQQVTLSCSPISGHRSVSWYQQTPGQGLQFLFEYFSETQRNKGNFPGRFSGRQFSNSRSEMNVSTLELGDSALYLCASSLWVVGETQYFGPGTRLLVL.

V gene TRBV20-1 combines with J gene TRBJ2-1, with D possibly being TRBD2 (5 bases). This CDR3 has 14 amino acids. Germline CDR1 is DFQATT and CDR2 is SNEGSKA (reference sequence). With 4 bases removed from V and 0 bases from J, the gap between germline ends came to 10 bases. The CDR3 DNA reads TGCAGTGCTACGGACTCCCGCTCCTACAATGAGCAGTTCTTC. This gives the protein CSATDSRSYNEQFF.

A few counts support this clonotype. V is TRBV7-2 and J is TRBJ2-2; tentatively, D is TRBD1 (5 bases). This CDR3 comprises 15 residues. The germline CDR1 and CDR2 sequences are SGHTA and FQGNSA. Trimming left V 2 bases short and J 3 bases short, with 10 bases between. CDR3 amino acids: CASSLQGTYTGELFF. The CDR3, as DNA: TGTGCCAGCAGCTTACAGGGAACCTACACCGGGGAGCTGTTTTTT. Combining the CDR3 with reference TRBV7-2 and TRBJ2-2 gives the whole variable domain GAGVSQSPSNKVTEKGKDVELRCDPISGHTALYWYRQSLGQGLEFLIYFQGNSAPDKSGLPSDRFSAERTGGSVSTLTIQRTQQEDSAVYLCASSLQGTYTGELFFGEGSRLTVL.

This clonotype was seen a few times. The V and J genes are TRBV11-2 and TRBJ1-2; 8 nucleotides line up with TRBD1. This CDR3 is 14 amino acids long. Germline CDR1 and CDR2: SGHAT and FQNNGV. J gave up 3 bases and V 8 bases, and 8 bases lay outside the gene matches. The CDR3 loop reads CASGRQGIDYGYTF. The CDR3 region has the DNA TGTGCCAGCGGCAGACAGGGGATTGACTATGGCTACACCTTC.

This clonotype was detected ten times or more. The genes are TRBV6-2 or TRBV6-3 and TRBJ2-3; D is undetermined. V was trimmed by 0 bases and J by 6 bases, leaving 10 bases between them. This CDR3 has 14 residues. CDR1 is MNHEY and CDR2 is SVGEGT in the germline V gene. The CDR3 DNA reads TGTGCCAGCAGTTACTCGAGTAAAGGGGATACGCAGTATTTT. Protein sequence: CASSYSSKGDTQYF.

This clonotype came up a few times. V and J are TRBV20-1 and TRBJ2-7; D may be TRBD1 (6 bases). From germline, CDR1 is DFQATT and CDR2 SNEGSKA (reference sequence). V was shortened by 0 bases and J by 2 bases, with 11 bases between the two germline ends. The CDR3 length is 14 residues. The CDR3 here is CSAREWQGPYEQYF. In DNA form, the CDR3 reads TGCAGTGCTAGAGAGTGGCAGGGGCCCTACGAGCAGTACTTC.

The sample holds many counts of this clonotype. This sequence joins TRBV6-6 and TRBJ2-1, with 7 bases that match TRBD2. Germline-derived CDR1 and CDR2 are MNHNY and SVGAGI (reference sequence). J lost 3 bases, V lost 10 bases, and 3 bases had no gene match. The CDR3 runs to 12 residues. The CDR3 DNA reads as TGTGCCATCGGACTAGGCTACAATGAGCAGTTCTTC. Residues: CAIGLGYNEQFF.

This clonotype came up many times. The CDR3 region is CASSHLARNYGYTF. The CDR3 DNA sequence: TGCGCCAGCAGCCACCTGGCCAGAAACTATGGCTACACCTTC. J is TRBJ1-2 and V is TRBV4-3; D is undetermined. From germline, CDR1 is LGHNA and CDR2 YSLEER. CDR3 size: 14 residues. The V end was cut by 3 bases, the J end by 2 bases, with 10 bases between.

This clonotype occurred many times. In nucleotides, the CDR3 is TGCGCCAGCAGCCAAGTCCAGGAGCAAGAGACCCAGTACTTC. This translates into CASSQVQEQETQYF. The chain combines TRBV4-1 with TRBJ2-5; D gene unclear. The germline V and J ends were trimmed by 1 base and 2 bases, with 8 bases remaining between them. Germline CDR1 MGHRA, CDR2 YSYEKL. The CDR3 contains 14 residues.

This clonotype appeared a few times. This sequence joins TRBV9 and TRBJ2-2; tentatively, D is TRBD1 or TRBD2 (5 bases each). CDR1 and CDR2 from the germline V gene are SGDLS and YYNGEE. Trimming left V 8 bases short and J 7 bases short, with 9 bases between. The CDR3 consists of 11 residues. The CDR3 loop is CASSGLGELFF. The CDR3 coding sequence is TGTGCCAGTTCGGGGCTCGGGGAGCTGTTTTTT.

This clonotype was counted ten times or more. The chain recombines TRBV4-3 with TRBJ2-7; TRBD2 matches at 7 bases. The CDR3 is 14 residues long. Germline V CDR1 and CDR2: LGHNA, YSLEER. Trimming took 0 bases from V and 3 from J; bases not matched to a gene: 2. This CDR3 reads CASSQDPGGYEQYF. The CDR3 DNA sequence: TGCGCCAGCAGCCAAGATCCGGGGGGCTACGAGCAGTACTTC.

CDR3 DNA: TGTGCCAGCTCACCATCGACAGGATCTCCAACTAATGAAAAACTGTTTTTT. Its protein product is CASSPSTGSPTNEKLFF. The chain combines TRBV18 with TRBJ1-4; possible D gene TRBD1, 6 bases. The CDR3 contains 17 residues. With 2 bases removed from V and 0 bases from J, the gap between germline ends came to 13 bases. Germline values: CDR1 KGHSH, CDR2 LQKENI.

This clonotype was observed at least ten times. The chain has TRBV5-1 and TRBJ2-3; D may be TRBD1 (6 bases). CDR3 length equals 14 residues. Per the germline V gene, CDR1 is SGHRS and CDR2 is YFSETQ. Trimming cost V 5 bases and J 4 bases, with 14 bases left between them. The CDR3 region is CASSQTSGADTQYF. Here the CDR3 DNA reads TGCGCCAGCAGTCAGACCTCAGGGGCAGATACGCAGTATTTT.

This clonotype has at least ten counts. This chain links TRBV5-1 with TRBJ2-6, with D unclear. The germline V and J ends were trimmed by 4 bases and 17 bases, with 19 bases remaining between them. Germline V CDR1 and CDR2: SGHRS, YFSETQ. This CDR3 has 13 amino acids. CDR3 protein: CASSPGEGPSLTF. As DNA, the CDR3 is TGCGCCAGCAGCCCCGGAGAAGGACCTTCCTTGACTTTC.

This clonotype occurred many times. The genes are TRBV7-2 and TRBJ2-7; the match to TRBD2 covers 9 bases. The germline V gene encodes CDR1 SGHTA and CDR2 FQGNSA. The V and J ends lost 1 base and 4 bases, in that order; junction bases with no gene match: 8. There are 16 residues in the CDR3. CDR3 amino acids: CASSLEVAGGLYEQYF. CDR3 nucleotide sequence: TGTGCCAGCAGCTTAGAAGTTGCGGGGGGGCTTTACGAGCAGTACTTC.

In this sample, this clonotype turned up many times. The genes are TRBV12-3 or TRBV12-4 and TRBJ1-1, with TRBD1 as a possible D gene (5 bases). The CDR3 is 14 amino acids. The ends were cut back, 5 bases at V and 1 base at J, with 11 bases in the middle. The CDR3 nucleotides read TGTGCCAGCAGTGAGGGACGGTGGAACACTGAAGCTTTCTTT. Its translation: CASSEGRWNTEAFF.

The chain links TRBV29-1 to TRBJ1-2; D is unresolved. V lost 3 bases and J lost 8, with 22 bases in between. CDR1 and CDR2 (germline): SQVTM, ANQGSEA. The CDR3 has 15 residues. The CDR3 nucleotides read TGCAGCGTTGACCACCTCACCGGACGCTCCTACGGCTACACCTTC. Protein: CSVDHLTGRSYGYTF.

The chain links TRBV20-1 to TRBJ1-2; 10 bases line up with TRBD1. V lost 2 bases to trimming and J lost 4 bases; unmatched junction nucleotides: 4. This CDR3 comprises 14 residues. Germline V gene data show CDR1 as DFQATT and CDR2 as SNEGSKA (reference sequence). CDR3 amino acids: CSARRGQGFYGYTF. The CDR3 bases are TGCAGTGCTAGAAGGGGACAGGGGTTCTATGGCTACACCTTC.

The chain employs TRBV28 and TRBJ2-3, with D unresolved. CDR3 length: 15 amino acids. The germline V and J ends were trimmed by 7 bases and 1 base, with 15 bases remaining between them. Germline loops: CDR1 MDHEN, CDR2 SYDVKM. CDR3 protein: CASTEDRYGTDTQYF. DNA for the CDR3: TGTGCCAGCACCGAGGACCGATACGGCACAGATACGCAGTATTTT.

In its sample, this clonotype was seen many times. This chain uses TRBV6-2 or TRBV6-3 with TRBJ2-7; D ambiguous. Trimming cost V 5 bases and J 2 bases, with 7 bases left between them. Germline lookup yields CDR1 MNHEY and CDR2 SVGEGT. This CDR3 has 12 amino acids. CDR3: CASSPFPYEQYF. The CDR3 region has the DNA TGTGCCAGCAGTCCCTTTCCCTACGAGCAGTACTTC.